What follows are 2 T cell receptor beta chains derived from one specimen sequenced in a study of spatial heterogeneity in lung cancer. Time point here: sample taken at primary tumor resection. From tumor, nontumor lung or frozen PBMC, whole RNA was taken unsorted for sequencing. TCRdb fed the 5' RACE reads into MiXCR, producing one record per CDR3 protein. The repertoire holds over 75,000 distinct CDR3 sequences, with approximately 20% as singletons. Material: PBMCs, obtained at surgery. The origin of the receptors is a male donor with early-stage non-small cell lung cancer.

The chain combines TRBV4-3 with TRBJ1-6, with 10 bases lining up with TRBD1. With V trimmed by 0 bases and J by 9 bases, 2 bases remained unmatched. The CDR3 covers 15 residues. Germline V gene data show CDR1 as LGHNA and CDR2 as YSLEER. The DNA of the CDR3 is TGCGCCAGCAGCCAAGATGGGGACAGGGGTTCACCCCTCCACTTT. Residues: CASSQDGDRGSPLHF.

The chain combines TRBV20-1 with TRBJ2-1; no firm D call. Deletions cut 7 bases from V and 2 bases from J, with 15 bases between. CDR3 length equals 14 residues. The germline V gene encodes CDR1 DFQATT and CDR2 SNEGSKA (reference sequence). CDR3 coding DNA: TGCAGTGTCCCTCGAGTCCCGGCCTACAATGAGCAGTTCTTC. It is translated as CSVPRVPAYNEQFF.